The 7 T cell receptor beta chains reported below all come from one sample, sequenced in a study of T cell responses to AZD1222 COVID-19 vaccine. Clones were read by immunoSEQ multiplex PCR, and TCRdb kept only the in-frame ones, dropping some. This repertoire shows 95,000 to 110,000 clones, over 75% found once; its top ten account for roughly 22%. Sequences were derived from peripheral blood, sampled on day 0 of AZD1222 vaccination. The source of these receptors is an adult in good health.

The V and J genes are TRBV10-1 and TRBJ2-1; 7 bases match TRBD2. The CDR3 is 13 residues long. CDR1 and CDR2 (germline): WNHNN, SYGVQD (reference sequence). V was pared by 4 bases and J by 7 bases, with 4 bases of the junction left unmatched. CDR3 loop: CASSAGGRNEQFF. CDR3 bases: TGCGCCAGCAGTGCGGGCGGGAGAAATGAGCAGTTCTTC.

This chain uses TRBV9 with TRBJ1-2; D gene ambiguous. From germline, CDR1 is SGDLS and CDR2 YYNGEE. This CDR3 spans 12 amino acids. V lost 0 bases to trimming and J lost 4 bases, with 4 bases between them. CDR3 protein: CASSVASYGYTF. CDR3 coding DNA: TGTGCCAGCAGCGTAGCTAGCTATGGCTACACCTTC. Drawing the rest from reference TRBV9 and TRBJ1-2, the complete variable domain is DSGVTQTPKHLITATGQRVTLRCSPRSGDLSVYWYQQSLDQGLQFLIQYYNGEERAKGNILERFSAQQFPDLHSELNLSSLELGDSALYFCASSVASYGYTFGSGTRLTVV.

This chain uses TRBV19 with TRBJ1-3; D possibly corresponds to TRBD1 (5 bases). The CDR3 runs 13 residues. The V end lost 7 bases, the J end lost 8 bases, and 15 bases lay between the germline ends. The germline gives CDR1 LNHDA, CDR2 SQIVND (reference sequence). The CDR3 region has the DNA TGTGCCAGTAACCCTAGCAGGGAGGACACCATATATTTT. It yields the protein CASNPSREDTIYF.

The J gene is TRBJ2-1, the V gene TRBV24-1; D possibly corresponds to TRBD2 (5 bases). The CDR3 is made up of 15 amino acids. V gave up 4 bases and J gave up 9 bases, with 18 bases separating them. The germline gives CDR1 KGHDR, CDR2 SFDVKD. CDR3 nucleotides: TGTGCCACCAGTGAATTAGCGCTAGGATTCGGTGAGCAGTTCTTC. Protein sequence: CATSELALGFGEQFF.

J is TRBJ1-1 and V is TRBV6-5; D gene ambiguous. The V gene's germline CDR1 is MNHEY and CDR2 SVGAGI. This CDR3 has 16 amino acids. V lost 3 bases and J lost 2, with 16 bases in between. The CDR3 DNA reads TGTGCCAGCAGTTATAGGCTGGTACAGCCAAACACTGAAGCTTTCTTT. This translates into CASSYRLVQPNTEAFF.

CDR3 amino acids: CASSARGETDSKHYEQYF. CDR3 DNA: TGTGCCAGCAGCGCAAGGGGGGAGACGGACTCGAAACACTACGAGCAGTACTTC. The chain is built from TRBV3-1 (or the pseudogene TRBV3-2) and TRBJ2-7; possibly TRBD1 or TRBD2 for D (6 bases each). Germline V gene sequence: CDR1 LGHDT, CDR2 YNNKEL (reference sequence). The CDR3 length is 18 residues. V gave up 5 bases and J gave up 3 bases, with 26 bases separating them.

V gene TRBV7-9 combines with J gene TRBJ2-7, with D uncertain. The V end was cut by 5 bases, the J end by 2 bases, with 4 bases between. Looked up from germline, CDR1 is SEHNR and CDR2 is FQNEAQ (reference sequence). The CDR3 consists of 11 residues. The CDR3 sequence: CASSPTYEQYF. As DNA, the CDR3 is TGTGCCAGCAGCCCCACCTACGAGCAGTACTTC.